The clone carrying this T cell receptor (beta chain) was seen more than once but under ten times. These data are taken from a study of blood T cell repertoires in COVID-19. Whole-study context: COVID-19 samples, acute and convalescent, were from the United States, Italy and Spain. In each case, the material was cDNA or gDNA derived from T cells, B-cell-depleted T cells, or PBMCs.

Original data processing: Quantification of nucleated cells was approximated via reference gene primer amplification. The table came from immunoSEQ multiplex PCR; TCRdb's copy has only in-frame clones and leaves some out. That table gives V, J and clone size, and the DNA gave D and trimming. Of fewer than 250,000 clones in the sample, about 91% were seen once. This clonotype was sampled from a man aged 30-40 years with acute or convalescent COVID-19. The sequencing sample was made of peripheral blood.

The CDR3, as DNA: TGTGCCTGGAGTTCTTCCCTAAGAGTCCTTTCTGGGGCCAACGTCCTGACTTTC. It codes for CAWSSSLRVLSGANVLTF. The gene calls are TRBV30 and TRBJ2-6; D is unclear. V gave up 2 bases and J gave up 1 base, with 18 bases separating them. Germline CDR1 is GTSNPN and CDR2 is SVGIG (reference sequence). This CDR3 has 18 amino acids.